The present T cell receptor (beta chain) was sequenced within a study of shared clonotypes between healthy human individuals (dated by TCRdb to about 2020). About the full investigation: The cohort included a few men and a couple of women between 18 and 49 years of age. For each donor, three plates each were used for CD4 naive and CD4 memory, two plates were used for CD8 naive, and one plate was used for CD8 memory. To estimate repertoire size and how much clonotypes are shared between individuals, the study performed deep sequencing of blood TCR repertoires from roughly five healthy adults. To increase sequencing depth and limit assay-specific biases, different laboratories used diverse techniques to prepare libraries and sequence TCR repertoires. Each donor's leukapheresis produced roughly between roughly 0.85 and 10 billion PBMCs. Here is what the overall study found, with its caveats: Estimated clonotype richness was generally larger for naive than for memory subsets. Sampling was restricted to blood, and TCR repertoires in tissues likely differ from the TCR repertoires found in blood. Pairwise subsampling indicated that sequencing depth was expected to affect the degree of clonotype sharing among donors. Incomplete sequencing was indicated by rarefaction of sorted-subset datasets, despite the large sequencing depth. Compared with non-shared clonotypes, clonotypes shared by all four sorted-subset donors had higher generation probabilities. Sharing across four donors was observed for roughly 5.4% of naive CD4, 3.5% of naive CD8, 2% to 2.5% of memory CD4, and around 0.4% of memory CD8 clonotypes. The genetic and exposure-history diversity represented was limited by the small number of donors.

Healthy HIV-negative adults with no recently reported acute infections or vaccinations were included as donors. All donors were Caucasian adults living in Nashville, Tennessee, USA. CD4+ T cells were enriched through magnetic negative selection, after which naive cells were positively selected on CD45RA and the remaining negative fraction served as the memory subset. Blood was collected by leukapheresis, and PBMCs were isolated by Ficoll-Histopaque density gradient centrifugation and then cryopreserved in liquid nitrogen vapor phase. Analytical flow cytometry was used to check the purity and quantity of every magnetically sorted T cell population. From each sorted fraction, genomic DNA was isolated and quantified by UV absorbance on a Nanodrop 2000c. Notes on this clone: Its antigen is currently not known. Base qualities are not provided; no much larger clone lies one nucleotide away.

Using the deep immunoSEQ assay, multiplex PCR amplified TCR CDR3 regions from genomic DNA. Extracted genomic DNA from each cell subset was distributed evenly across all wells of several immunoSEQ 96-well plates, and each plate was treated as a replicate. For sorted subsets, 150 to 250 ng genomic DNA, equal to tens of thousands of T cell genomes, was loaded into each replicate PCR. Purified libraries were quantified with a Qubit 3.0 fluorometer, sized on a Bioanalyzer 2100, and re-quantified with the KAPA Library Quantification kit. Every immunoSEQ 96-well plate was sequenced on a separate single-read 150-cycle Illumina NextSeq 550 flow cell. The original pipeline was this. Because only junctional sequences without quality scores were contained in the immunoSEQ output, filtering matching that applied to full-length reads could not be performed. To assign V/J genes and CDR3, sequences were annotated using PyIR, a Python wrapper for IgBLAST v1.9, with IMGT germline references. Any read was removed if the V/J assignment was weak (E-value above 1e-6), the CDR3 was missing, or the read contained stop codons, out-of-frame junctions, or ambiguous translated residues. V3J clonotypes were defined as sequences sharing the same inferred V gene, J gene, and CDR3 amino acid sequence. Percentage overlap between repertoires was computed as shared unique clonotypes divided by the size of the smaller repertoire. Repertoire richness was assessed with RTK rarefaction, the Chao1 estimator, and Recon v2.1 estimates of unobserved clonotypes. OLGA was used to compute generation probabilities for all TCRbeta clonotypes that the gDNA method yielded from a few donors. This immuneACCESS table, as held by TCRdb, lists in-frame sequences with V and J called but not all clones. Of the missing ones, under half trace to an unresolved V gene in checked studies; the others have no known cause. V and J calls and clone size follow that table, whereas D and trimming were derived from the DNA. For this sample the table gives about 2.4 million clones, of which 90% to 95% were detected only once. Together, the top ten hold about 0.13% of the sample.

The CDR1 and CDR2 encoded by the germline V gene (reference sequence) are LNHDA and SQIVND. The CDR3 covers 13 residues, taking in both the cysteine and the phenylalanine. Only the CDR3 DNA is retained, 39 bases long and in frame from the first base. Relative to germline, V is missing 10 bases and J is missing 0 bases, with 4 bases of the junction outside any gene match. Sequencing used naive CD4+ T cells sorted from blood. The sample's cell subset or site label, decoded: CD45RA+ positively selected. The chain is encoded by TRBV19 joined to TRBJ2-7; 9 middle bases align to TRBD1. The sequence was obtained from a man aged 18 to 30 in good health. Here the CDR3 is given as CATSGQGSYEQYF. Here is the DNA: TGTGCCACATCGGGACAGGGCTCCTACGAGCAGTACTTC.